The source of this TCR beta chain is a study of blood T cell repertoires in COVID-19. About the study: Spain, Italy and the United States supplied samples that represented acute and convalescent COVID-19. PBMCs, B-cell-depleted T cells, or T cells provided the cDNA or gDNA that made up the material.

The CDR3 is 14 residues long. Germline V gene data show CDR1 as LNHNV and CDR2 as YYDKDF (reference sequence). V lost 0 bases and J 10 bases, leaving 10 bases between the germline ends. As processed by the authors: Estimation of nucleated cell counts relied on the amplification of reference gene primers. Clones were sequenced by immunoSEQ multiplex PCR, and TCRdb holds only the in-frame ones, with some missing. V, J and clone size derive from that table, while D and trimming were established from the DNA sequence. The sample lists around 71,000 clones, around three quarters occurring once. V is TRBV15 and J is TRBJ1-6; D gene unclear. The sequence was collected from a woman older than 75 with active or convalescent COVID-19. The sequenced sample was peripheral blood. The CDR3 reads CATSRDGRESPLHF. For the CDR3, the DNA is TGTGCCACCAGCAGAGATGGTAGAGAATCACCCCTCCACTTT.